This is a list of T cell receptor beta chains from one sample in a study of T cells after posttransplantation cyclophosphamide. The table came from immunoSEQ multiplex PCR; TCRdb's copy has only in-frame clones and leaves some out. The sample yields approximately 35,000 clones, without any singletons. The sequencing input was PBMCs. All receptors come from a woman between 25 and 40 years old in good health and a related stem cell transplant donor. Both conserved end residues are part of each CDR3. D genes are given only for firm matches. Rows may omit the clone size; those that give it use once, few, many or a size class.

clone size	V gene	D gene	J gene	CDR3 DNA	CDR3 protein
NA	TRBV15	TRBD2	TRBJ2-5	TGTGCCACCAGCAGAGATGGTGGGGGGGTACAAGAGACCCAGTACTTC	CATSRDGGGVQETQYF
few	TRBV7-9	NA	TRBJ1-2	TGTGCCAGCAGCCCCCCGGGGTATGGCTATGGCTACACCTTC	CASSPPGYGYGYTF
few	TRBV29-1	TRBD1	TRBJ1-1	TGCAGTGGTGGAGACAGGGGGGCTTCGAACACTGAAGCTTTCTTT	CSGGDRGASNTEAFF
NA	TRBV20-1	NA	TRBJ2-7	TGCAGTGCTCAAAACTACGAGCAGTACTTC	CSAQNYEQYF
NA	TRBV7-6	NA	TRBJ1-4	TGTGCCAGCAGCCCCAGTACAGGGTTTAATGAAAAACTGTTTTTT	CASSPSTGFNEKLFF
many	TRBV5-6	TRBD1	TRBJ2-7	TGTGCCAGCAGCTTTACGGGACAGGGGTACTCCTACGAGCAGTACTTC	CASSFTGQGYSYEQYF
many	TRBV5-1	TRBD1	TRBJ1-1	TGCGCCAGCAGCCCACGGACAGGGGGCCTGAACACTGAAGCTTTCTTT	CASSPRTGGLNTEAFF
many	TRBV7-9	NA	TRBJ2-2	TGTGCCAGCAGCTCCGCCGGGACAAAAAACACCGGGGAGCTGTTTTTT	CASSSAGTKNTGELFF
many	TRBV28	NA	TRBJ1-1	TGTGCCAGCAGTTACCCTCCAGGATCCCCCCGAGCTTTCTTT	CASSYPPGSPRAFF
many	TRBV7-6	TRBD1	TRBJ1-2	TGTGCCAGCAGCCCGGACAGGGGCAGTGGCTACACCTTC	CASSPDRGSGYTF
many	TRBV6-1	TRBD1	TRBJ2-3	TGTGCCAGCAGTGTCCTACAGGGGTCGGCTACGCAGTATTTT	CASSVLQGSATQYF
many	TRBV5-1	NA	TRBJ1-1	TGCGCCAGCAGCTTTACAGGGCTTTACACTGAAGCTTTCTTT	CASSFTGLYTEAFF
few	TRBV6-1	TRBD2	TRBJ2-2	TGTGCCGTCAATAGGGGACTAGTCAACACCGGGGAGCTGTTTTTT	CAVNRGLVNTGELFF
many	TRBV18	TRBD1	TRBJ1-1	TGTGCCAGCTCACCAGCGGGACAGGAGTCAGTAGCTTTCTTT	CASSPAGQESVAFF
NA	TRBV12-3/TRBV12-4	NA	TRBJ2-3	TGTGCCAGCAGACCCCGCGGAAATACGCAGTATTTT	CASRPRGNTQYF
NA	TRBV2	NA	TRBJ1-5	TGTGCCAGCAGTGTGGGAGAGCTCGGGGGCAATCAGCCCCAGCATTTT	CASSVGELGGNQPQHF
many	TRBV7-2	TRBD1	TRBJ1-2	TGTGCCAGCAGCACCCCGACAGGGTATAGGAATGGCTACACCTTC	CASSTPTGYRNGYTF
medium-sized	TRBV4-3	NA	TRBJ2-1	TGCGCCAGCAGCGAGGGATCGGGGACCTACAATGAGCAGTTCTTC	CASSEGSGTYNEQFF
many	TRBV28	TRBD2	TRBJ2-5	TGTGCCAGCAGTTTCGCCGGGGGGGAGACCCAGTACTTC	CASSFAGGETQYF
many	TRBV27	TRBD2	TRBJ2-3	TGTGCCAGCAGTCTAGCGGGGGTGACCACAGATACGCAGTATTTT	CASSLAGVTTDTQYF
many	TRBV6-5	NA	TRBJ1-6	TGTGCCAGCAGTTACTCGACAGGATCCTATAATTCACCCCTCCACTTT	CASSYSTGSYNSPLHF
NA	TRBV25-1	TRBD2	TRBJ2-5	TGTGCCAGCAGTGAATCTGGGGTGGCGGGAGACCGCCAAGAGACCCAGTACTTC	CASSESGVAGDRQETQYF
many	TRBV2	NA	TRBJ2-7	TGTGCCATCTCTGAGGACACCTTCTACGAGCAGTACTTC	CAISEDTFYEQYF
many	TRBV7-9	TRBD1	TRBJ1-1	TGTGCCAGCAGCCTCGGACAGGGGAACACTGAAGCTTTCTTT	CASSLGQGNTEAFF
many	TRBV6-2/TRBV6-3	NA	TRBJ1-1	TGTGCCAGCAGTCGACAGATTGAAGCTTTCTTT	CASSRQIEAFF
NA	TRBV6-5	NA	TRBJ2-1	TGTGCCAGCAGTTCCAGGGGCTTCGGGTACAATGAGCAGTTCTTC	CASSSRGFGYNEQFF
many	TRBV28	NA	TRBJ1-3	TGTGCCAGCAGCCCCTTGCTGACGGCGAGGGGGAGAAACACCATATATTTT	CASSPLLTARGRNTIYF
NA	TRBV5-1	NA	TRBJ2-2	TGCGCCAGCAGCCTGCCAGTAGGGCTCCTTCGGGGGGAGCTGTTTTTT	CASSLPVGLLRGELFF
many	TRBV27	TRBD1	TRBJ1-1	TGTGCCAGCAGGGGGGCGAGGAGGGGGCATAAGTTCGGGAATTTGGCTGAAGCTTTCTTT	CASRGARRGHKFGNLAEAFF
many	TRBV6-2/TRBV6-3	TRBD2	TRBJ2-1	TGTGCCAGCAGTTACAGGACTAGCGGCTATGAGCAGTTCTTC	CASSYRTSGYEQFF
many	TRBV6-5	NA	TRBJ2-7	TGTGCCAGCAGTAATACAGCTTACGAGCAGTACTTC	CASSNTAYEQYF
many	TRBV24-1	NA	TRBJ1-1	TGTGCCACCAGTGATGGTCGACCTCAAACAGGGTGGGGGGGGAACACTGAAGCTTTCTTT	CATSDGRPQTGWGGNTEAFF
many	TRBV2	TRBD1	TRBJ1-3	TGTGCCAGCAGTCCCACCCAGGGGGTCTCTGGAAACACCATATATTTT	CASSPTQGVSGNTIYF
many	TRBV7-8	TRBD1	TRBJ2-4	TGTGCCAGCAGCTCAGGGGGTCTGGGAAACATTCAGTACTTC	CASSSGGLGNIQYF
many	TRBV7-9	NA	TRBJ2-1	TGTGCCAGCAGACCAAGGGGAGGTTTCCCTGAGCAGTTCTTC	CASRPRGGFPEQFF
many	TRBV7-2	NA	TRBJ1-2	TGTGCCAGCAGCTTAGCGCGGAGATCTTCGTATGGCTACACCTTC	CASSLARRSSYGYTF
many	TRBV12-3/TRBV12-4	NA	TRBJ2-7	TGTGCCAGCAGTCCCCCGGCAGGGATGGACTACGAGCAGTACTTC	CASSPPAGMDYEQYF
NA	TRBV29-1	TRBD2	TRBJ2-7	TGCAGCGCCCGACTAGCGGGGTTCGTCGAGCAGTACTTC	CSARLAGFVEQYF
few	TRBV9	TRBD1	TRBJ1-2	TGTGCCAGCAGCCCTGGACCGGGACAGAACTATGGCTACACCTTC	CASSPGPGQNYGYTF
many	TRBV5-4	NA	TRBJ1-1	TGTGCCAGCAGCTTGGGTCGGGGTAGGAACACTGAAGCTTTCTTT	CASSLGRGRNTEAFF
many	TRBV2	NA	TRBJ1-6	TGTGCCAGCAGCCAGACCGGGACAAGGACACGCTCACCCCTCCACTTT	CASSQTGTRTRSPLHF
many	TRBV6-2/TRBV6-3	NA	TRBJ1-1	TGTGCCAGTAAGTTAGCTTCAGTATTACTAAACACTGAAGCTTTCTTT	CASKLASVLLNTEAFF
many	TRBV6-5	NA	TRBJ1-2	TGTGCCAGCAGTTATTCGGCAGCCTCGCTAGAGTATGGCTACACCTTC	CASSYSAASLEYGYTF
NA	TRBV7-2	NA	TRBJ1-6	TGTGCCAGCAGCCGTTATAATTCACCCCTCCACTTT	CASSRYNSPLHF
many	TRBV19	NA	TRBJ1-1	TGTGCCAGTAGTATAGCGGTGAACACTGAAGCTTTCTTT	CASSIAVNTEAFF
many	TRBV5-1	NA	TRBJ1-4	TGCGCCAGCAGCTTGGTAGGGGCAACTAATGAAAAACTGTTTTTT	CASSLVGATNEKLFF
many	TRBV5-4	NA	TRBJ2-7	TGTGCCAGCAGCTTGGACAGTACCTACGAGCAGTACTTC	CASSLDSTYEQYF
many	TRBV10-3	TRBD2	TRBJ2-3	TGTGCCATCAGTACGGGACTAGCGGGGGCCTTTAGCACAGATACGCAGTATTTT	CAISTGLAGAFSTDTQYF
many	TRBV19	NA	TRBJ1-5	TGTGCCAGTAGTTGGGGACAAGGTAGCAATCAGCCCCAGCATTTT	CASSWGQGSNQPQHF
many	TRBV19	TRBD1	TRBJ1-1	TGTGCCAGTAGTGGGGGGACAGGGGAACTTAACACTGAAGCTTTCTTT	CASSGGTGELNTEAFF
many	TRBV12-3/TRBV12-4	NA	TRBJ1-1	TGTGCCAGCAGTTTAGGAGCGGGGGTGAACACTGAAGCTTTCTTT	CASSLGAGVNTEAFF
many	TRBV10-3	NA	TRBJ2-7	TGTGCCATCGGCTACAGGTACGAGCAGTACTTC	CAIGYRYEQYF
many	TRBV9	TRBD1	TRBJ2-6	TGTGCCAGCACCGGGGGACAGGGGGCATCTGGGGCCAACGTCCTGACTTTC	CASTGGQGASGANVLTF
NA	TRBV7-2	TRBD2	TRBJ2-5	TGTGCCAGCAACAGCCGGGGGGACCAAGAGACCCAGTACTTC	CASNSRGDQETQYF
many	TRBV10-2	NA	TRBJ2-7	TGCGCCAGCTCAGTTGGGTATAGGGGCTACGAGCAGTACTTC	CASSVGYRGYEQYF
many	TRBV19	NA	TRBJ2-7	TGTGCCAGTAGTATATATCCAGGGAGCTCCTACGAGCAGTACTTC	CASSIYPGSSYEQYF
many	TRBV18	TRBD1	TRBJ1-5	TGTGCCAGCTCACCACGGACAGGGGGGGGCAATCAGCCCCAGCATTTT	CASSPRTGGGNQPQHF
many	TRBV4-3	TRBD1	TRBJ1-2	TGCGCCAGCAGCCAAGACAACTTACAGGGGGCCTATGGCTACACCTTC	CASSQDNLQGAYGYTF
many	TRBV2	TRBD2	TRBJ2-2	TGTGCCAGCAGTGTTGCTAGCGGGGGTCGGACCGGGGAGCTGTTTTTT	CASSVASGGRTGELFF
many	TRBV18	TRBD1	TRBJ1-3	TGTGCCAGCTCACAGGGGGCGCGTGGAAACACCATATATTTT	CASSQGARGNTIYF